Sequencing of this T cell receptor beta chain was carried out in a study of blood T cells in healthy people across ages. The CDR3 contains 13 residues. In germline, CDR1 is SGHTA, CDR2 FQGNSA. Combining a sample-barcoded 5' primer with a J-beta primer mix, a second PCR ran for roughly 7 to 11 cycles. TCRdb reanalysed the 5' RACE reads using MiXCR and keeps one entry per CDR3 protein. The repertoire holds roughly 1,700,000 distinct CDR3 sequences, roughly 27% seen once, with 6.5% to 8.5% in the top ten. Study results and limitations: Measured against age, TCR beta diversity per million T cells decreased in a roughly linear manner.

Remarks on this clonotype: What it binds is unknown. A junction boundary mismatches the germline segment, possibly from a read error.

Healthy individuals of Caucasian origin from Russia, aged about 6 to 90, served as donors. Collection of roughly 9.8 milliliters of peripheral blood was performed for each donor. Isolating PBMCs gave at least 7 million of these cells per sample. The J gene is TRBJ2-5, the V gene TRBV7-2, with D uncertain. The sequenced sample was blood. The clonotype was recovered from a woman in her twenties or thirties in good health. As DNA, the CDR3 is TGTGCCAGCTGCTTATCCCATCAAGAGACCCAGTACTTC. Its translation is CASCLSHQETQYF.